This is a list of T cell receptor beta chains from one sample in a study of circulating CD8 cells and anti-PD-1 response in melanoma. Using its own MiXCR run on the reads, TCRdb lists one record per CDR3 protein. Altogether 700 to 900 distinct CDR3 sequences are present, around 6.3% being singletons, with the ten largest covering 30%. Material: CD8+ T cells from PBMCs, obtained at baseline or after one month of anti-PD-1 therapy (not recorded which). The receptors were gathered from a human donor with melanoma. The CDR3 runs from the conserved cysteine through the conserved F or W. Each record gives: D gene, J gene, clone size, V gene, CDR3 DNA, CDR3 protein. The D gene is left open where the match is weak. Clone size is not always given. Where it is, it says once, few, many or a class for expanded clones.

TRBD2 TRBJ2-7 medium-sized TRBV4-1 TGCGCCAGCAGCCACCTCGGGGGGGACTACGAGCAGTACTTC CASSHLGGDYEQYF
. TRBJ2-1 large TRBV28 TGTGCCAGCAGTCCAGGGGGGGGATCCTACAATGAGCAGTTCTTC CASSPGGGSYNEQFF
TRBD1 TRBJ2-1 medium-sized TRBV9 TGTGCCAGCAGCGTAGGAGTTGGGACAGGGAATGAGCAGTTCTTC CASSVGVGTGNEQFF
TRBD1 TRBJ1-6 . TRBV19 TGTGCCAGTACTCTGGGACAGGGGTATAATTCACCCCTCCACTTT CASTLGQGYNSPLHF
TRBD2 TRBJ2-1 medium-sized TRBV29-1 TGCAGCGTTGCCACTAGCGGGGATGAGCAGTTCTTC CSVATSGDEQFF
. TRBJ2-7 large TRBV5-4 TGTGCCAGCAGCCCAGAGGGGAATTCCGCCGACGAGCAGTACTTC CASSPEGNSADEQYF
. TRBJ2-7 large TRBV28 TGTGCCAGCAGAATACAAACAGGAACCTACGAGCAGTACTTC CASRIQTGTYEQYF
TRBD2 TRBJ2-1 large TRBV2 TGTGCCAGCAGTGAAACTAGCGGGGCGTACAATGAGCAGTTCTTC CASSETSGAYNEQFF
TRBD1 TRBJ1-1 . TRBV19 TGTGCCAGCGTACAGGGGGGAAACACTGAAGCTTTCTTT CASVQGGNTEAFF
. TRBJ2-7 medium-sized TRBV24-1 TGTGCCACGGGACCATACCGGGACGGGATATCCTCTAAACGCTACGAGCAGTACTTC CATGPYRDGISSKRYEQYF